Described below is a single T cell receptor beta chain sequence and its context. No antigen is known for it. Germline V gene lookup returns CDR1 MDHEN and CDR2 SYDVKM. The V end lost 1 base, the J end lost 0 bases, and 10 bases lay between the germline ends. CDR3 length equals 15 residues. The entry originates in a study of cytomegalovirus exposure and HLA in healthy donors. As for the study in general: Early on, a data release was issued that held 80 million or so unique TCRs from HLA-typed donors. Broader study findings: Cytomegalovirus association was assigned to under 200 TCR beta chains. Reported findings show TCR beta sequences accurately forecast HLA-A and HLA-B alleles in most subjects.

The PCR made use of 60 Vbeta and 13 Jbeta primers. Assay used: immunoSEQ multiplex PCR; TCRdb lists only in-frame clones, some missing. The sample records 80,000 or so clones, under 70% being singletons. The sample taken for sequencing was PBMCs. This clonotype was sampled from a man younger than 40 in good health and CMV-seropositive. V usage is TRBV28 and J usage is TRBJ2-7, with TRBD1 as a possible D gene (5 bases). CDR3 sequence reads: CASSLLGVGSYEQYF. CDR3 nucleotide sequence: TGTGCCAGCAGTTTATTAGGGGTGGGCTCCTACGAGCAGTACTTC.